Sequencing of this TCR beta chain was carried out in a study of beta chain features in type 1 diabetes. Overall study results and limits: When Type 1 diabetes patients were examined, their TCRB CDR3s proved moderately but significantly shorter in all four CD4+ subsets. VDJ junctions from patients with type 1 diabetes contained fewer insertions and more deletions. Cells carrying high TCR expression could end up over-represented when cDNA is sequenced.

In this sample, this clone turned up a few times. Its antigen is still unknown. As every portion of the isolated RNA was reverse transcribed, the sequencing read expressed TCRB transcripts. Assay: immunoSEQ multiplex PCR; the TCRdb copy retains only in-frame clones and omits some. The top ten hold over 0.014% of the sample, which has about 340,000 clones, 13% seen once. This CDR3 region has 14 residues. Trimming took 4 bases from V and 4 from J; bases not matched to a gene: 4. Germline V CDR1 and CDR2: LNHNV, YYDKDF (reference sequence). Input material: naive CD4+ T cells from blood. The chain has TRBV15 and TRBJ2-3; 8 bases agree with TRBD1. The receptor was isolated from a woman aged 18-30 years with type 1 diabetes. This chain's CDR3 is CATSKDRASDTQYF. The DNA for the CDR3 is TGTGCCACCAGCAAGGACAGGGCGTCAGATACGCAGTATTTT.